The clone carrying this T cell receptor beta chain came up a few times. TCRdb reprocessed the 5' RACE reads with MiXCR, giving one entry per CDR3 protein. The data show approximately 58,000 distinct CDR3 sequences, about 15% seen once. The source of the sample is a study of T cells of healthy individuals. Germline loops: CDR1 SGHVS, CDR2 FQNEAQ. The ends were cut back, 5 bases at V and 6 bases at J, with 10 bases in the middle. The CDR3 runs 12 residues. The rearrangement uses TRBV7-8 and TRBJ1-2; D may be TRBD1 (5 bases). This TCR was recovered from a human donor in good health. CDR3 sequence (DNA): TGTGCCAGCAGCGTCCGGGGGGATGGCTACACCTTC. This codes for CASSVRGDGYTF.